This T cell receptor beta chain was recorded in a study of T cell clonality in common variable immunodeficiency. As concerns this clone: Its antigen is unknown. The read terminates 3 residues ahead of where the CDR3 ends, so the germline J gene completes it.

No CVID subject was ill or on immunomodulatory drugs when sampled. Profiled with immunoSEQ multiplex PCR; TCRdb holds only in-frame clones, not every one. Found here are 26,000 or so clones, no singletons; the ten largest cover 24%. Per the germline V gene, CDR1 is DFQATT and CDR2 is SNEGSKA (reference sequence). The CDR3 is made up of 16 amino acids. The V and J ends lost 4 bases and 2 bases respectively, with 20 bases between them. Study findings and constraints: Reportedly, TCR beta sequences from common variable immunodeficiency showed fewer deletions and N-nucleotide insertions.

The sample was peripheral blood mononuclear cells. This sequence originates from a human donor with common variable immunodeficiency. The rearrangement uses TRBV20-1 and TRBJ2-5; tentative D call: TRBD1 (6 bases). The CDR3 sequence is CSAIGILSGTQETQYF. The DNA read from the CDR3 is TGCAGTGCTATCGGTATATTATCCGGGACACAAGAGACC.